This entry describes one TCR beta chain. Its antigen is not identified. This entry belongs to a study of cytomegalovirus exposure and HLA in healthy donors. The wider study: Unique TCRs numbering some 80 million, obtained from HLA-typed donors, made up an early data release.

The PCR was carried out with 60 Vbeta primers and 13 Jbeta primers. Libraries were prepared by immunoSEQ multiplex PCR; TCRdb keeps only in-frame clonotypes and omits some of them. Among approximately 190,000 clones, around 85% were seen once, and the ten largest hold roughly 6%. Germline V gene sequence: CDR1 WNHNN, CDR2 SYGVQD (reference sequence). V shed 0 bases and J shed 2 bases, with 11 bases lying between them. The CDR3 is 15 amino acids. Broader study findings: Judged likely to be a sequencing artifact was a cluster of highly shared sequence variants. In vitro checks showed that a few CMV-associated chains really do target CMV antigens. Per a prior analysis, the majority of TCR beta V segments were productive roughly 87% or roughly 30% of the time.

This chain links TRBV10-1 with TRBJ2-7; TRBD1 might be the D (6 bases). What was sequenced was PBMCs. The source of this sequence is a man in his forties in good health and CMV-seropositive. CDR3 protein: CASSESSSGAYEQYF. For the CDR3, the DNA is TGCGCCAGCAGTGAGTCCAGCTCAGGGGCCTACGAGCAGTACTTC.